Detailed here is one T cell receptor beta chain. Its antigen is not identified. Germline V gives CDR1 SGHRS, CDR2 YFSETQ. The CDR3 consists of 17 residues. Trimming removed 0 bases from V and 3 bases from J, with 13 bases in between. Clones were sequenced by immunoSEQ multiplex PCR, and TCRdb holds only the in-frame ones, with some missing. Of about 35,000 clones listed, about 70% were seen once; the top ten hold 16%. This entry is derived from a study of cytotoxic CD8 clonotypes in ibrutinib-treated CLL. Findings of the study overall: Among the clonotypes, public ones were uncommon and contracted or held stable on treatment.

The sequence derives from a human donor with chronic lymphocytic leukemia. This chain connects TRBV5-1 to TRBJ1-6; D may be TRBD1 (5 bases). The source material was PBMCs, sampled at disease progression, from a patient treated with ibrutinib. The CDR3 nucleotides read TGCGCCAGCAGCTTGGATGGGGGAATTTTCTATAATTCACCCCTCCACTTT. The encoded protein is CASSLDGGIFYNSPLHF. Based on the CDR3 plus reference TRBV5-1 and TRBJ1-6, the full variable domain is KAGVTQTPRYLIKTRGQQVTLSCSPISGHRSVSWYQQTPGQGLQFLFEYFSETQRNKGNFPGRFSGRQFSNSRSEMNVSTLELGDSALYLCASSLDGGIFYNSPLHFGNGTRLTVT.